This TCR beta chain was identified during a study of blood T cells in healthy people across ages. The second PCR ran roughly 6 to 12 cycles with a sample-barcoded 5' primer and J-beta primers. TCRdb recomputed calls from the 5' RACE reads with MiXCR, one row per CDR3 protein. The table has about 570,000 distinct CDR3 sequences, 27% seen once; the top ten hold roughly 18%. This clonotype appeared a few times. The sequence was obtained from a woman aged 70 to 79 in good health. The sequenced sample consisted of blood.

Here the CDR3 DNA reads TGCGCCAGCACTCAAGAAGTCATGAACACTGAAGCTTTCTTT. It encodes CASTQEVMNTEAFF. The chain is built from TRBV5-1 and TRBJ1-1, with unresolved D. Germline loops: CDR1 SGHRS, CDR2 YFSETQ. Trimming shortened V by 6 bases and J by 0 bases, and 12 bases separated the two germline ends. The CDR3 loop spans 14 amino acids.